Sequencing of this T cell receptor beta chain was carried out in a study of T cell responses to AZD1222 COVID-19 vaccine (dated by TCRdb to about 2021). Regarding the study in general: AZD1222 recipients whose second dose came at about 4 weeks and those whose second dose came at about 12 weeks were combined into one group, since spike-specific TCR depth and breadth did not differ between the two schedules. A total of around 240 trial participants underwent TCR sequencing, of whom some 200 had received two doses of AZD1222 and about 26 had received two doses of the MenACWY control vaccine. Enrollment into the trials was organized by age into subgroups of 18-55, 56-69 and 70-plus years, and those subgroups contained about 160, 30 and 59 TCR-sequenced participants, respectively.

The CDR3 regions of human TCRbeta chains were analyzed by immunosequencing. In the authors' own workflow: Repertoire TCRs were matched against a reference library of SARS-CoV-2-specific TCRs generated with the MIRA antigen-specificity platform. Breadth was defined as the fraction of unique TCRs that were SARS-CoV-2-associated. Depth was defined as the fraction of total T cells that were SARS-CoV-2-associated. Each spike-specific TCR was assigned to its reactive spike region and to a CD4 or CD8 class using the MIRA data. Log10-transformed breadth and depth values were compared by one-way ANOVA with Sidak's multiple comparisons tests. TCRdb carries this immuneACCESS record with in-frame sequences only. Its versions omit some clonotypes, under half of them owing to an unresolved V gene in the studies checked, with the rest unexplained. The V and J calls and clone size were taken over from that table, and D and trimming were inferred from the DNA. This sample has approximately 120,000 clones in its table, and more than 80% of those were observed once. Together, the top ten hold 4.2% of the sample.

Worth noting for this clone: Its antigen has not been determined. Base qualities are not at hand, and no much larger clone is one base apart.

The sample's time point, from its label and the paper: baseline before first vaccination. Vaccinee samples were obtained from the UK trials COV001 and COV002, which included a single-blind randomized controlled phase 2/3 trial of AZD1222 (ChAdOx1 nCoV-19) in healthy adults. For TCRbeta chain sequencing, PBMC samples from trial participants were taken at day 0 and at day 28 after the second dose. Based on the germline V gene, the CDR1 and CDR2 sequences are SGHTA and FQGTGA. The junction shows trimming of 4 bases on V and 5 bases on J, plus 11 bases between the germline ends. Taken from cysteine to phenylalanine, the CDR3 has 13 residues. Solely the CDR3 DNA is kept, with 39 bases framed from the first base. The investigation overall reported the following: Conclusions about previously exposed vaccinees are limited, since just a handful of AZD1222 recipients were seropositive for SARS-CoV-2 at baseline. Because no samples from the day 14 peak response were available, repertoires could be characterized only after the peak T cell response. Most participants were white British and females outnumbered males, and the authors suggested that clonal diversity may have been underestimated. Spike-specific TCR breadth and depth rose significantly after two AZD1222 doses compared with day 0 and with MenACWY recipients. In the small 56-69-year group, the increase in depth fell short of significance, most likely because of low power. Epitopes outside the regions mutated in the B.1.351 and B.1.1.7 variants were reportedly recognized by nearly half of the unique spike-specific TCRs. The whole spike protein was spanned by vaccine-associated CD4 TCRs, and dominant responses were seen in regions 160-218 and 743-854.

The sample was peripheral blood, taken on day 0 of AZD1222 vaccination. This TCR was sampled from an adult in good health. The V gene is TRBV7-3 and the J gene is TRBJ2-5; TRBD1 is possibly the D segment (6 matching bases). The CDR3 reads as follows: CASSSGGRETQYF. At the DNA level, the sequence is TGTGCCAGCAGCTCTGGGGGCCGGGAGACCCAGTACTTC.